This T cell receptor (beta chain) was recovered during a study of response to subunit inactivated influenza vaccine. Whole-study results and caveats: Only a handful of new T cells, the authors suggested, are recruited with each seasonal influenza vaccination.

A note on this clonotype: Antigen unknown.

TCRdb called the RT-PCR reads again in MiXCR, with one record for every CDR3 protein. The repertoire holds about 170,000 distinct CDR3 sequences, around 10% seen once, with 35% to 40% in the top ten. CDR1 is SGHAT and CDR2 is FQNNGV in the germline V gene. The length of the CDR3 is 14 residues. The V gene end was trimmed by 5 bases and the J gene end by 10 bases; junction bases not matched to a gene: 9. This sample comprised CD8+ T cells sorted from PBMCs, obtained roughly 24 months after vaccination. The chain combines TRBV11-2 with TRBJ2-1; TRBD1 matches at 9 bases. This TCR was recovered from a man between 50 and 69 years old who received an inactivated influenza vaccine. CDR3 DNA: TGTGCCAGCAGCCACGCCGGGACAGGGTACGAGCAGTTCTTC. Residues: CASSHAGTGYEQFF.